This record concerns one T cell receptor beta chain sequence. Its antigen is not known. Germline V gene lookup returns CDR1 SGHAT and CDR2 FQNNGV. Trimming left V 4 bases short and J 7 bases short, with 8 bases between. The CDR3 is 12 residues long. CD4+ naive, central memory, regulatory and stem cell-like memory subsets were isolated by sorting on CD45RO/CCR7/CD25/CD127/CD95/CD27. The data were taken from a study of beta chain features in type 1 diabetes. Across the whole study: The patients were much like the healthy donors in age, gender and cell yields.

The authors reverse transcribed all of the isolated RNA, so sequencing captured expressed TCRB transcripts. Libraries were prepared by immunoSEQ multiplex PCR; TCRdb keeps only in-frame clonotypes and omits some of them. The sample consists of 630,000 or so clones, roughly 13% of them appearing once. Whole-study results and caveats: In these data, an HLA type influence on TCRB rearrangement remained unresolved. A moderate, significant TCRB CDR3 shortening appeared in type 1 diabetes across four CD4+ subsets. Among type 1 diabetes patients, VDJ junctions had fewer insertions and more deletions.

The specimen sequenced was naive CD4+ T cells from blood. The chain carries TRBV11-2 and TRBJ1-5; no firm D call. This receptor was taken from a man younger than 35 with type 1 diabetes. In nucleotides, the CDR3 is TGTGCCAGCAGCTCCCTGGGGCAGCCCCAGCATTTT. Residues: CASSSLGQPQHF.